These T cell receptor beta chains were read from a single sample in a study of blood T cell repertoires in COVID-19. Repertoires were generated with immunoSEQ multiplex PCR, while TCRdb's copy carries only in-frame clones and drops some. The repertoire holds about 55,000 clones, about 82% seen once, with about 13% in the top ten. Sequencing was done on a sample of peripheral blood. These receptors all stem from a human donor in a cohort sampled during active COVID-19. The CDR3 runs from the conserved cysteine through the conserved F or W.

cdr3_length,j_call,v_call,cdr3_aa
13,TRBJ2-3,TRBV4-1,CASSQTGTDTQYF
15,TRBJ1-3,TRBV19,CASSPFGSSGNTIYF
16,TRBJ2-2,TRBV4-1,CASKVGAGRNTGELFF
15,TRBJ2-2,TRBV24-1,CATSEDRGRTGELFF
15,TRBJ1-1,TRBV6-5,CASTPSRDRFTEAFF
15,TRBJ2-5,TRBV11-3,CASSLASGISETQYF
17,TRBJ1-1,TRBV7-9,CASSLAFGGQSYTEAFF
14,TRBJ2-1,TRBV5-4,CASSAASGRREQFF
12,TRBJ2-7,TRBV5-5,CASSWGQYEQYF
14,TRBJ1-6,TRBV10-3,CAIRSGQTYSPLHF
15,TRBJ2-4,TRBV19,CASSIVSLAKNIQYF
16,TRBJ2-7,TRBV6-2/TRBV6-3,CASSGILDRGGYEQYF
15,TRBJ2-2,TRBV7-9,CASRPGLAGGGELFF
19,TRBJ1-3,TRBV18,CASSPNFSPGQISGNTIYF
14,TRBJ1-5,TRBV10-3,CAISVGQYNQPQHF
14,TRBJ2-7,TRBV5-8,CASSLEAGTYEQYF
17,TRBJ2-7,TRBV9,CASSVGSTLSGFYEQYF
15,TRBJ2-2,TRBV7-2,CASSPSGSLAGELFF
17,TRBJ2-7,TRBV6-1,CASSAGTSGTLPYEQYF
15,TRBJ2-7,TRBV5-1,CASSLETSGLDEQYF
14,TRBJ2-7,TRBV24-1,CATSPSGRSHEQYF
14,TRBJ2-3,TRBV9,CASSVEIGADTQYF
14,TRBJ2-5,TRBV6-6,CASSRPRGLETQYF
15,TRBJ1-1,TRBV5-1,CASSLGGTGNTEAFF
14,TRBJ2-7,TRBV9,CASSAGGTLREQYF
14,TRBJ1-2,TRBV28,CASSTRDRGYGYTF
13,TRBJ1-1,TRBV5-1,CASSLTGETEAFF
13,TRBJ2-5,TRBV4-3,CASSQHRGGTQYF
14,TRBJ2-7,TRBV19,CASSLVLATYEQYF
16,TRBJ2-6,TRBV7-8,CASSPPWESGANVLTF
16,TRBJ2-3,TRBV5-1,CASRPVSGRAGDTQYF
15,TRBJ1-4,TRBV6-2/TRBV6-3,CASSYSPGVREKLFF
14,TRBJ2-3,TRBV20-1,CSASTGTSTDTQYF
16,TRBJ1-1,TRBV19,CASTPQWTGLNTEAFF
15,TRBJ1-2,TRBV10-3,CAISGPPESNYGYTF
15,TRBJ1-1,TRBV5-1,CASSPREGMNTEAFF
16,TRBJ2-2,TRBV6-2/TRBV6-3,CASSTPGLAGTGELFF
15,TRBJ1-2,TRBV28,CASSLFRDTQGRYTF
17,TRBJ1-3,TRBV5-1,CASSRGQGPSSGNTIYF
17,TRBJ2-2,TRBV10-1,CASSEFSGKLNTGELFF
17,TRBJ2-7,TRBV6-2/TRBV6-3,CASSYPGGLAETYEQYF
15,TRBJ2-2,TRBV19,CASSGRTSGAGELFF
12,TRBJ2-5,TRBV30,CACRGTQETQYF
15,TRBJ1-3,TRBV6-5,CASLDRAVTGNTIYF
14,TRBJ1-2,TRBV19,CASRRGPYIYGYTF